One and the same sample provided the 22 T cell receptor beta chains below, sequenced in a study of blood T cell repertoires in COVID-19. Method: immunoSEQ multiplex PCR; TCRdb's copy keeps in-frame clones and lacks some. The sample has about 220,000 clones, less than 90% seen once; the top ten hold around 5.5%. Material for sequencing was peripheral blood. These TCRs come from a woman in her sixties who had recovered from COVID-19.

This chain uses TRBV27 with TRBJ2-7, with 8 nucleotides matching TRBD1. V was pared by 5 bases and J by 5 bases, with 11 bases of the junction left unmatched. CDR1 MNHEY and CDR2 SMNVEV come from the germline V gene (reference sequence). The CDR3 totals 15 residues. The CDR3 reads CASSRNGQGGHEQYF. DNA of the CDR3: TGTGCCAGCAGTCGGAACGGACAGGGTGGCCACGAGCAGTACTTC.

V is TRBV3-1 (or the pseudogene TRBV3-2) and J is TRBJ1-6; tentatively, D is TRBD1 (6 bases). This CDR3 has 17 amino acids. V lost 1 base and J lost 1, with 11 bases in between. CDR1 and CDR2 (germline): LGHDT, YNNKEL (reference sequence). The CDR3 reads CASSQVAQGSYNSPLHF. CDR3 DNA sequence: TGTGCCAGCAGCCAAGTGGCACAGGGTTCCTATAATTCACCCCTCCACTTT.

J is TRBJ1-2 and V is TRBV6-6; 10 positions agree with TRBD1. CDR1 and CDR2 (germline): MNHNY, SVGAGI (reference sequence). With V trimmed by 3 bases and J by 8 bases, 6 bases remained unmatched. This CDR3 region has 14 residues. CDR3 sequence reads: CASSYAGQGEGYTF. The CDR3 DNA reads as TGTGCCAGCAGTTATGCAGGACAGGGGGAAGGCTACACCTTC.

This clone was seen just once. This chain joins TRBV5-1 and TRBJ2-5; D possibly corresponds to TRBD2 (6 bases). Germline CDR1 is SGHRS and CDR2 is YFSETQ. This CDR3 contains 15 residues. V lost 4 bases to trimming and J lost 1 base, with 14 bases between them. The CDR3 protein is CASSGNGGTQETQYF. Written as DNA, the CDR3 is TGCGCCAGCAGCGGGAACGGCGGGACCCAAGAGACCCAGTACTTC. Full variable domain (remainder filled in from reference TRBV5-1 and TRBJ2-5): KAGVTQTPRYLIKTRGQQVTLSCSPISGHRSVSWYQQTPGQGLQFLFEYFSETQRNKGNFPGRFSGRQFSNSRSEMNVSTLELGDSALYLCASSGNGGTQETQYFGPGTRLLVL.

The CDR3 loop is CASSIALRQGAQSNQPQHF. In DNA, the CDR3 is TGTGCCAGTAGTATAGCGTTGAGACAGGGGGCCCAAAGCAATCAGCCCCAGCATTTT. This sequence joins TRBV19 and TRBJ1-5; 10 bases agree with TRBD1. The CDR3 consists of 19 residues. V shed 1 base, J shed 1 base, and the junction held 10 bases outside the gene matches. Per germline, CDR1 LNHDA and CDR2 SQIVND (reference sequence).

In DNA, the CDR3 is TGCGCCAGCAGTTGGTACTCACAAGAGACCCAGTACTTC. Encoded protein: CASSWYSQETQYF. V gene TRBV5-1 combines with J gene TRBJ2-5; D gene uncertain. This CDR3 contains 13 residues. Germline-derived CDR1 and CDR2 are SGHRS and YFSETQ. The germline V and J ends were trimmed by 5 bases and 2 bases, with 10 bases remaining between them.

The V call is TRBV5-6, the J call TRBJ1-3; 8 nucleotides agree with TRBD1. This CDR3 has 16 residues. The V and J ends lost 5 bases and 3 bases, in that order; junction bases with no gene match: 10. Germline V gene data show CDR1 as SGHDT and CDR2 as YYEEEE. The CDR3 bases are TGTGCCAGCAGATACCTACAGGGGGGTAGTGGAAACACCATATATTTT. It codes for CASRYLQGGSGNTIYF. Using reference TRBV5-6 and TRBJ1-3 for the parts outside the CDR3, the full variable domain is DAGVTQSPTHLIKTRGQQVTLRCSPKSGHDTVSWYQQALGQGPQFIFQYYEEEERQRGNFPDRFSGHQFPNYSSELNVNALLLGDSALYLCASRYLQGGSGNTIYFGEGSWLTVV.

The chain carries TRBV5-1 and TRBJ2-3; tentative D call: TRBD1 (6 bases). Trimming removed 0 bases from V and 0 bases from J, with 11 bases in between. The CDR3 has 16 amino acids. CDR1 is SGHRS, CDR2 YFSETQ, per germline. This CDR3 is CASSLGNTGSTDTQYF. CDR3 bases: TGCGCCAGCAGCTTGGGTAATACAGGGAGCACAGATACGCAGTATTTT. Combining the CDR3 with reference TRBV5-1 and TRBJ2-3 gives the whole variable domain KAGVTQTPRYLIKTRGQQVTLSCSPISGHRSVSWYQQTPGQGLQFLFEYFSETQRNKGNFPGRFSGRQFSNSRSEMNVSTLELGDSALYLCASSLGNTGSTDTQYFGPGTRLTVL.

The V gene is TRBV29-1, the J gene TRBJ2-7; D gene unclear. CDR1 and CDR2 from the germline V gene are SQVTM and ANQGSEA. The CDR3 contains 14 residues. Trimming took off 4 bases at V and 2 bases at J, with 15 bases between the two ends. In nucleotides, the CDR3 is TGCAGCGTTGGCTGGCGAGGCACTACCTACGAGCAGTACTTC. This codes for CSVGWRGTTYEQYF.

This clone was found a few times. The rearrangement uses TRBV5-1 and TRBJ2-2; 7 positions agree with TRBD1. The CDR3 is 15 residues long. Per the germline V gene, CDR1 is SGHRS and CDR2 is YFSETQ. Trimming removed 4 bases from V and 7 bases from J; junction bases left unmatched: 10. The CDR3 nucleotides are TGCGCCAGCAGCCTGACAGGGAAAGGGGTCGGGGAGCTGTTTTTT. It yields the protein CASSLTGKGVGELFF.

The V call is TRBV29-1, the J call TRBJ1-1; 7 bases are shared with TRBD1. V trimming: 7 bases; J trimming: 5 bases; junction bases outside the gene matches: 10. CDR1 is SQVTM, CDR2 ANQGSEA, per germline. The CDR3 runs to 13 residues. For the CDR3, the DNA is TGCAGCGCTGCACAGGGGCTTGAGACTGAAGCTTTCTTT. Translating gives CSAAQGLETEAFF.

The J gene is TRBJ2-1, the V gene TRBV13; a possible D gene is TRBD1 (6 bases). The CDR3 sequence is 17 residues long. Germline CDR1 and CDR2: PRHDT and FYEKMQ (reference sequence). Trimming took off 5 bases at V and 4 bases at J, with 21 bases between the two ends. This CDR3 is CASSLLAGRGLYNEQFF. The CDR3 DNA follows: TGTGCCAGCAGCCTCCTGGCGGGCAGGGGATTATACAATGAGCAGTTCTTC.

The J gene is TRBJ2-1, the V gene TRBV7-3; 8 bases are shared with TRBD2. J was trimmed by 6 bases and V by 5 bases; bases with no gene match: 9. In germline, CDR1 is SGHTA, CDR2 FQGTGA. This CDR3 has 15 amino acids. For the CDR3, the DNA is TGTGCCAGCAGCCGAACGGGGGGGCCGGGCAATGAGCAGTTCTTC. Translating gives CASSRTGGPGNEQFF.

The chain employs TRBV3-1 (or the pseudogene TRBV3-2) and TRBJ1-5, with D possibly being TRBD1 (6 bases). Trimming cost V 0 bases and J 3 bases, with 15 bases left between them. This CDR3 region has 17 residues. Germline loops: CDR1 LGHDT, CDR2 YNNKEL (reference sequence). The CDR3 loop reads CASSQDWDNELNQPQHF. The CDR3 DNA reads TGTGCCAGCAGCCAAGATTGGGACAACGAACTCAATCAGCCCCAGCATTTT.

The J gene is TRBJ2-2, the V gene TRBV7-3; 9 nucleotides line up with TRBD1. The germline V gene encodes CDR1 SGHTA and CDR2 FQGTGA. The CDR3 sequence is 18 residues long. J lost 0 bases, V lost 3 bases, and 8 bases had no gene match. The DNA for the CDR3 is TGTGCCAGCAGCTTCTTCGGCAGACAGGGGGCGAACACCGGGGAGCTGTTTTTT. It encodes CASSFFGRQGANTGELFF.

The V and J genes are TRBV4-3 and TRBJ2-3; 11 bases match TRBD2. The CDR3 spans 16 residues. V lost 1 base and J lost 3; bases outside the gene matches: 3. The germline CDR1 and CDR2 sequences are LGHNA and YSLEER. This CDR3 reads CASSQVASGGTDTQYF. DNA for the CDR3: TGCGCCAGCAGCCAAGTAGCTAGCGGGGGGACAGATACGCAGTATTTT.

The chain joins TRBV30 to TRBJ1-2, with 9 positions matching TRBD1. Trimming at V came to 4 bases and at J to 4 bases, leaving 10 bases not matched to a gene. The CDR3 spans 15 residues. CDR1 and CDR2 from the germline V gene are GTSNPN and SVGIG (reference sequence). The CDR3 region is CAWKTSGTGTYGYTF. In DNA form, the CDR3 reads TGTGCCTGGAAGACCTCCGGGACAGGGACCTATGGCTACACCTTC. Variable domain in full (rest from reference TRBV30 and TRBJ1-2): SQTIHQWPATLVQPVGSPLSLECTVEGTSNPNLYWYRQAAGRGLQLLFYSVGIGQISSEVPQNLSASRPQDRQFILSSKKLLLSDSGFYLCAWKTSGTGTYGYTFGSGTRLTVV.

V and J are TRBV10-3 and TRBJ2-1, with 9 bases identical to TRBD1. CDR3 length: 14 residues. The germline V gene encodes CDR1 ENHRY and CDR2 SYGVKD. Unmatched junction bases numbered 8, after V lost 6 bases and J lost 8 bases. CDR3 nucleotides: TGTGCCATCAGAGGGGGACAGGGATTAGATGAGCAGTTCTTC. This encodes CAIRGGQGLDEQFF.

Concerning this clone itself: The sample carries other DNA sequences with the same CDR3. CDR3 nucleotide sequence: TGTGCCAGCAGCGTTGGCTACCGCGGCACTGAAGCTTTCTTT. This sequence encodes CASSVGYRGTEAFF. The J gene is TRBJ1-1, the V gene TRBV9, with D unresolved. There are 14 residues in the CDR3. V was pared by 2 bases and J by 4 bases, with 12 bases between. The germline V gene has CDR1 SGDLS and CDR2 YYNGEE.

The chain carries TRBV9 and TRBJ2-7; D gene uncertain. The CDR3 has 17 amino acids. Trimming took 0 bases from V and 0 from J, leaving 16 bases between them. Germline CDR1 SGDLS, CDR2 YYNGEE. The CDR3 reads CASSVGVDQWSSYEQYF. The CDR3 nucleotides are TGTGCCAGCAGCGTAGGAGTAGACCAATGGAGCTCCTACGAGCAGTACTTC.

V is TRBV29-1 and J is TRBJ1-3; D is ambiguous. Germline V CDR1 and CDR2: SQVTM, ANQGSEA. The ends were cut back, 4 bases at V and 3 bases at J, with 4 bases in the middle. This CDR3 spans 11 amino acids. The CDR3 DNA reads as TGCAGCGTTGCCGGTGGAAACACCATATATTTT. Its translation is CSVAGGNTIYF.

This chain uses TRBV25-1 with TRBJ2-5; TRBD1 matches at 8 bases. Trimming at V came to 4 bases and at J to 4 bases, leaving 8 bases not matched to a gene. The CDR3 sequence is 15 residues long. Germline values: CDR1 MGHDK, CDR2 SYGVNS. In DNA, the CDR3 is TGTGCCAGCAGTGTCGGACAGGGCAGTCTAGAGACCCAGTACTTC. Translation gives CASSVGQGSLETQYF.